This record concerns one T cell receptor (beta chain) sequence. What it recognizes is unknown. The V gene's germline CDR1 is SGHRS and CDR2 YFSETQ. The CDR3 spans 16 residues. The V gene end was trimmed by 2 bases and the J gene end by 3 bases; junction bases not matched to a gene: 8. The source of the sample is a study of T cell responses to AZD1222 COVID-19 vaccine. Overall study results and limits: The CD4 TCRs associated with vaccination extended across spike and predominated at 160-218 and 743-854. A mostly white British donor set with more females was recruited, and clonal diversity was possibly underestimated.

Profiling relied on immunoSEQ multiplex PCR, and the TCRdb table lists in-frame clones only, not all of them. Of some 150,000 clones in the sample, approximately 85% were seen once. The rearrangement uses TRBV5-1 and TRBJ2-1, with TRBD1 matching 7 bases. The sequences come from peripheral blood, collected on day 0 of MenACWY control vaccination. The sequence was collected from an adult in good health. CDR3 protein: CASSFAQGSGYNEQFF. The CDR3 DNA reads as TGCGCCAGCAGCTTCGCACAGGGGTCAGGCTACAATGAGCAGTTCTTC. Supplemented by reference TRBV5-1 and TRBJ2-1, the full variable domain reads KAGVTQTPRYLIKTRGQQVTLSCSPISGHRSVSWYQQTPGQGLQFLFEYFSETQRNKGNFPGRFSGRQFSNSRSEMNVSTLELGDSALYLCASSFAQGSGYNEQFFGPGTRLTVL.